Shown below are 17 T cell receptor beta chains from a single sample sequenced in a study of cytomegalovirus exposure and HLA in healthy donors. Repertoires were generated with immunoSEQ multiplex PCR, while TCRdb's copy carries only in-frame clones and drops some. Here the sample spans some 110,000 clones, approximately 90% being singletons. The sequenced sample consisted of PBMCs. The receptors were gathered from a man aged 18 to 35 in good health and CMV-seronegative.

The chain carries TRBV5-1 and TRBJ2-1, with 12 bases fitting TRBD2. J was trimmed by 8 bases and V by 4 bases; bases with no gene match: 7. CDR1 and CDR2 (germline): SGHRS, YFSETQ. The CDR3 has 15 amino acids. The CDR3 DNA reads TGCGCCAGCAGCCTGTGGACTAGCGGGACACATGAGCAGTTCTTC. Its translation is CASSLWTSGTHEQFF.

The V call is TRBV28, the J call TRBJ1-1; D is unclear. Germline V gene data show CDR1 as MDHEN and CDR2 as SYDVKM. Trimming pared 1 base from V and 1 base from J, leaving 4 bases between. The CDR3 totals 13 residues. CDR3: CASSLFRNTEAFF. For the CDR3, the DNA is TGTGCCAGCAGTTTATTCAGGAACACTGAAGCTTTCTTT.

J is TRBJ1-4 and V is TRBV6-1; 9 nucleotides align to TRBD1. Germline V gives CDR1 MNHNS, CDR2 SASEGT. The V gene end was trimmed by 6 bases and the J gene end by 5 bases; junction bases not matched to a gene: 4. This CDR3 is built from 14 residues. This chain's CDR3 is CASRTGTGNEKLFF. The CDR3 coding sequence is TGTGCCAGCAGAACCGGGACAGGGAATGAAAAACTGTTTTTT.

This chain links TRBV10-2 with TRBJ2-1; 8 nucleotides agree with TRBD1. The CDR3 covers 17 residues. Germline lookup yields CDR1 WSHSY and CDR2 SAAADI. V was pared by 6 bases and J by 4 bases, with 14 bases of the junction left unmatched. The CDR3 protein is CASSSNPPDRAYNEQFF. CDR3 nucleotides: TGCGCCAGCAGCTCTAATCCCCCGGACAGGGCGTACAATGAGCAGTTCTTC.

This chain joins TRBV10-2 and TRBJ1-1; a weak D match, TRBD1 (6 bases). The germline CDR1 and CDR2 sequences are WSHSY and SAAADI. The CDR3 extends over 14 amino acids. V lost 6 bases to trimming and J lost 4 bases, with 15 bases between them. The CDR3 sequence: CASRPPRGGTEAFF. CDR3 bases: TGCGCCAGCAGACCCCCTAGGGGGGGCACTGAAGCTTTCTTT.

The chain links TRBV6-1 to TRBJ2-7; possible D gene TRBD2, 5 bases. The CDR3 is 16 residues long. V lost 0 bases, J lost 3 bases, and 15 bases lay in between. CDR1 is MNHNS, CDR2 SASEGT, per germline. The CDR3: CASSEALTAVGYEQYF. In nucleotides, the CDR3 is TGTGCCAGCAGTGAAGCGCTTACAGCGGTAGGCTACGAGCAGTACTTC.

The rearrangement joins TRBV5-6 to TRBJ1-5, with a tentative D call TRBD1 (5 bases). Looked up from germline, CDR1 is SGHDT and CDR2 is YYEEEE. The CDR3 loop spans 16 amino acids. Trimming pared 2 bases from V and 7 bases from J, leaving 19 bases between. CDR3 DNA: TGTGCCAGCAGCTTCTACCCTTTAGGGGATGAGCAGCCCCAGCATTTT. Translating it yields CASSFYPLGDEQPQHF.

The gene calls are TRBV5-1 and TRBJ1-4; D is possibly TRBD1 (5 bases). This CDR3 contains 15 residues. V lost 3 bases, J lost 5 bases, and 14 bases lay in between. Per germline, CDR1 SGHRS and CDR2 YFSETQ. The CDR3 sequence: CASSYSGHENEKLFF. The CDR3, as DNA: TGCGCCAGCAGCTACTCTGGACACGAAAATGAAAAACTGTTTTTT.

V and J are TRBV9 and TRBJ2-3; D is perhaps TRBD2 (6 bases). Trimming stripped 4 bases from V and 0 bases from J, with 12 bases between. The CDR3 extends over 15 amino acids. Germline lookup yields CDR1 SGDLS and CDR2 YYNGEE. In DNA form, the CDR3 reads TGTGCCAGCAGCCCCCGCGGGGTTAGCACAGATACGCAGTATTTT. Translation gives CASSPRGVSTDTQYF. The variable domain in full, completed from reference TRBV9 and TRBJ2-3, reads DSGVTQTPKHLITATGQRVTLRCSPRSGDLSVYWYQQSLDQGLQFLIQYYNGEERAKGNILERFSAQQFPDLHSELNLSSLELGDSALYFCASSPRGVSTDTQYFGPGTRLTVL.

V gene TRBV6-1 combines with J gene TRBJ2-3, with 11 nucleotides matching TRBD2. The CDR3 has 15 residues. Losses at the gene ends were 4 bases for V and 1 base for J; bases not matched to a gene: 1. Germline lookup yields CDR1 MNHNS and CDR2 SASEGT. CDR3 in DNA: TGTGCCAGCAGTGTGACTAGCGGGGGCACAGATACGCAGTATTTT. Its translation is CASSVTSGGTDTQYF.

The CDR3 region has the DNA TGTGCCAGCAGCCCCACAGGGATGAGCACAGATACGCAGTATTTT. Translating gives CASSPTGMSTDTQYF. V gene TRBV7-9 combines with J gene TRBJ2-3, with a weak D call TRBD1 (6 bases). Trimming shortened V by 5 bases and J by 0 bases, and 12 bases separated the two germline ends. This CDR3 is built from 15 residues. CDR1 and CDR2 from the germline V gene are SEHNR and FQNEAQ (reference sequence).

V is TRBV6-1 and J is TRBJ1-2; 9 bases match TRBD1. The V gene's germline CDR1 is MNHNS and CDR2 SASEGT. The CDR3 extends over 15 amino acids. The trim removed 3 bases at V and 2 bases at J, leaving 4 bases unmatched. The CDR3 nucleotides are TGTGCCAGCAGTGATCCGGGACAGGGCAACTATGGCTACACCTTC. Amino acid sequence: CASSDPGQGNYGYTF.

The CDR3 is CASSPVKRPNTGELFF. The CDR3 nucleotides are TGTGCCAGCAGCCCGGTGAAGCGGCCGAACACCGGGGAGCTGTTTTTT. This chain uses TRBV5-8 with TRBJ2-2, with a tentative D call TRBD2 (5 bases). From germline, CDR1 is SGHTS and CDR2 YDEGEE. V was cut by 4 bases and J by 0 bases, with 13 bases left in between. There are 16 residues in the CDR3. Using reference TRBV5-8 and TRBJ2-2 for the parts outside the CDR3, the full variable domain is EAGVTQSPTHLIKTRGQQATLRCSPISGHTSVYWYQQALGLGLQFLLWYDEGEERNRGNFPPRFSGRQFPNYSSELNVNALELEDSALYLCASSPVKRPNTGELFFGEGSRLTVL.

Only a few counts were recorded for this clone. The CDR3 loop reads CASSYLGRRGNGYTF. CDR3 nucleotides: TGTGCCAGCAGTTACTTGGGCAGAAGGGGTAATGGCTACACCTTC. The chain has TRBV6-5 and TRBJ1-2, with D possibly matching TRBD1 (5 bases). In germline, CDR1 is MNHEY, CDR2 SVGAGI. CDR3 length: 15 amino acids. V lost 1 base, J lost 6 bases, and 15 bases lay in between.

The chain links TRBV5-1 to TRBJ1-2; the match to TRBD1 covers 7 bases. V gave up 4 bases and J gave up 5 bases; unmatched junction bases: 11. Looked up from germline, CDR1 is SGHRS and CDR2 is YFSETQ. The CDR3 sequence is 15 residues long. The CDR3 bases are TGCGCCAGCAGCCCCGGTTCGGACAGGAGTTATGGCTACACCTTC. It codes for CASSPGSDRSYGYTF.

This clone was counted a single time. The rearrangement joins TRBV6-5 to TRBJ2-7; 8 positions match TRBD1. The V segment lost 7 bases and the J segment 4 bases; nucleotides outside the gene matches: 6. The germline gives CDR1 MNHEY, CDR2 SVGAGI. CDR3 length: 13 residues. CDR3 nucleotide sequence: TGTGCCAGCACGGACAGGGTTAGGTACGAGCAGTACTTC. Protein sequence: CASTDRVRYEQYF.

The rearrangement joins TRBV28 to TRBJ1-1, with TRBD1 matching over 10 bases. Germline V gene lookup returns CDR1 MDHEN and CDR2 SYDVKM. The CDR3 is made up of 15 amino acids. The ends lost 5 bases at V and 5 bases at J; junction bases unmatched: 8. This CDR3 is CASSVTGQGDTEAFF. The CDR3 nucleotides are TGTGCCAGCAGTGTAACTGGACAGGGGGATACTGAAGCTTTCTTT.